These T cell receptor beta chains were read from a single sample in a study of T cells after yellow fever vaccination. TCRdb recomputed calls from the 5' RACE reads with MiXCR, one row per CDR3 protein. The data show about 340,000 distinct CDR3 sequences, approximately 12% seen once. Sequencing was performed on CD4+ T cells sorted from PBMCs, taken 15 days after the yellow fever booster vaccination. The receptors derive from a man aged 18 to 29 who received the YFV17D yellow fever vaccine. CDR3s include the opening cysteine and the closing phenylalanine or tryptophan. A D gene is named only where the DNA matches it firmly. Rows give clone size only sometimes, using once, few, many, or a class for an expanded clone.

j_call d_call v_call clone_size cdr3_nt cdr3_aa
TRBJ1-2 TRBD1 TRBV4-3 NA TGCGCCAGCAGCCAAGATATGACAGGGTATGGCTACACCTTC CASSQDMTGYGYTF
TRBJ2-5 NA TRBV24-1 NA TGTGCCACCAGTAGGAGGGGGGAGACCCAGTACTTC CATSRRGETQYF
TRBJ2-1 NA TRBV7-2 many TGTGCCAGCAGCTGGAGCTCCTACAATGAGCAGTTCTTC CASSWSSYNEQFF
TRBJ2-2 NA TRBV6-2/TRBV6-3 NA TGTGCCAGCAGCCGCGGGGAGCTGTTTTTT CASSRGELFF
TRBJ2-7 NA TRBV3-1 few TGTGCCAGCAGCCAATTCATCCCAGGGGAAAACTACGAGCAGTACTTC CASSQFIPGENYEQYF
TRBJ2-1 NA TRBV7-2 few TGTGCCAGCAGCTTAGCGGGGTGGCAGTTCTTC CASSLAGWQFF
TRBJ1-6 NA TRBV7-3 few TGTGCCAGCAGCGCGGACGGGTTCAATTCACCCCTCCACTTT CASSADGFNSPLHF
TRBJ2-3 NA TRBV20-1 many TGCAGTGCTAGAGGGGTCGGGGGAGAAGGTTTAGATACGCAGTATTTT CSARGVGGEGLDTQYF
TRBJ1-1 NA TRBV11-1 NA TGTGCCAGCAGTCCAGGACTGATAAACACTGAAGCTTTCTTT CASSPGLINTEAFF
TRBJ2-2 NA TRBV10-3 few TGTGCCATCAGTGAGTCGTACGGGTCCACCGGGGAGCTGTTTTTT CAISESYGSTGELFF
TRBJ1-2 TRBD1 TRBV29-1 few TGCAGCGCTCGCCCGGACAGGTCTGACTATGGCTACACCTTC CSARPDRSDYGYTF
TRBJ2-3 NA TRBV5-1 NA TGCGCCAGCAGCTCCGGACCAGGGGAAGATACGCAGTATTTT CASSSGPGEDTQYF
TRBJ2-3 NA TRBV29-1 many TGCAGCGTTGGGGTCCGAGACGCGGATACGCAGTATTTT CSVGVRDADTQYF
TRBJ1-4 NA TRBV6-5 few TGTGCCAGCAGTTACTCTGGGGGAGGTCGTGAAAAACTGTTTTTT CASSYSGGGREKLFF
TRBJ2-5 NA TRBV7-6 NA TGTGCCAGCAGCTTCGCAGGCCTAATCCAAGAGACCCAGTACTTC CASSFAGLIQETQYF
TRBJ2-3 NA TRBV4-3 NA TGCGCCAGCAGACTCCAGGGGAAGAACACGGATACGCAGTATTTT CASRLQGKNTDTQYF
TRBJ2-4 NA TRBV6-2/TRBV6-3 NA TGTGCCAGCAACATGGAGGGTCTGCACATTCAGTACTTC CASNMEGLHIQYF
TRBJ1-1 NA TRBV7-2 many TGTGCCAGCAGCTTAGGGGCGAACACTGAAGCTTTCTTT CASSLGANTEAFF
TRBJ2-5 NA TRBV15 NA TGTGCCACCAGCAGAGAACGCTCGGCATTCCAAGAGACCCAGTACTTC CATSRERSAFQETQYF
TRBJ2-3 TRBD1 TRBV6-1 few TGTGCCAGCCGGGACAGGGGGGCAGATACGCAGTATTTT CASRDRGADTQYF
TRBJ2-1 NA TRBV6-5 NA TGTGCCAGCAGTTATGGAGCCTACAATGAGCAGTTCTTC CASSYGAYNEQFF
TRBJ1-1 NA TRBV12-3/TRBV12-4 few TGTGCCAGCAGTTTACACGAGAACACTGAAGCTTTCTTT CASSLHENTEAFF
TRBJ1-5 NA TRBV4-3 few TGCGCCAGCAGCCAGACAGGAGTCGATCAGCCCCAGCATTTT CASSQTGVDQPQHF
TRBJ2-5 TRBD1 TRBV5-1 NA TGCGCCAGCAGCTTAGGACAGGGTATACGAGAGACCCAGTACTTC CASSLGQGIRETQYF
TRBJ2-2 NA TRBV6-1 few TGTGCCAGCTCCTGGGACACCGACACCGGGGAGCTGTTTTTT CASSWDTDTGELFF
TRBJ2-2 NA TRBV5-1 many TGCGCCAGCAGCGCACCGGGACTTAACACCGGGGAGCTGTTTTTT CASSAPGLNTGELFF
TRBJ1-5 TRBD1 TRBV6-6 few TGTGCCAGCATCTACCAGGCAGGGACAGGGAGCAATCAGCCCCAGCATTTT CASIYQAGTGSNQPQHF
TRBJ2-1 TRBD2 TRBV18 NA TGTGCCAGCTCACCGAGCGGGGCAAGAACCTACAATGAGCAGTTCTTC CASSPSGARTYNEQFF
TRBJ2-4 NA TRBV5-1 NA TGCGCCAGCAGCTTGGTCGGGGCCTTCGAAAACATTCAGTACTTC CASSLVGAFENIQYF
TRBJ2-5 TRBD2 TRBV20-1 NA TGCAGTGCTAGACCGGCGGGAGCCGAGACCCAGTACTTC CSARPAGAETQYF
TRBJ2-1 NA TRBV6-4 few TGTGCCAGCAGTTCTGAGGTTGGAGGGGTGCAGTTCTTC CASSSEVGGVQFF
TRBJ1-5 TRBD1 TRBV12-3/TRBV12-4 once TGTGCCAGTCGGACAGGGGCTCTGCCCCAGCATTTT CASRTGALPQHF
TRBJ2-3 NA TRBV9 NA TGTGCCAGCAGCGTAGGTACAGGAGACGACACAGATACGCAGTATTTT CASSVGTGDDTDTQYF
TRBJ1-1 NA TRBV18 few TGTGCCAGCTCAAGATACAGGGAGAACACTGAAGCTTTCTTT CASSRYRENTEAFF
TRBJ1-1 TRBD1 TRBV9 many TGTGCCAGCAGCGCCGGACAGGGCGTGAACACTGAAGCTTTCTTT CASSAGQGVNTEAFF
TRBJ1-4 TRBD1 TRBV5-1 NA TGCGCCAGCAGCCCGGTAGGGACAGGGCAAAATGAAAAACTGTTTTTT CASSPVGTGQNEKLFF
TRBJ2-3 TRBD2 TRBV5-1 NA TGCGCCAGCAGCTTGGTTGTTATGGCAGCGGGGGATGTGACAGATACGCAGTATTTT CASSLVVMAAGDVTDTQYF
TRBJ1-1 TRBD1 TRBV7-2 few TGTGCCAGCACCCCTCCGGGACAGGGGACTGAAGCTTTCTTT CASTPPGQGTEAFF
TRBJ2-1 TRBD1 TRBV4-1 few TGCGCCAGCAGCCAAAGACAGGGGGTTTATGAGCAGTTCTTC CASSQRQGVYEQFF
TRBJ1-4 NA TRBV20-1 few TGCAGTGCTAGAGATGTGGCCCAGAATGAAAAACTGTTTTTT CSARDVAQNEKLFF
TRBJ2-5 TRBD2 TRBV5-1 NA TGCGCCAGCAGCTTGGGGACTAGCGGTATAGAGACCCAGTACTTC CASSLGTSGIETQYF
TRBJ2-3 TRBD1 TRBV3-1 NA TGTGCCAGCAGCCACTCCGGACAGGGACCAACAGATACGCAGTATTTT CASSHSGQGPTDTQYF
TRBJ2-3 TRBD2 TRBV29-1 NA TGCAGCGTTGAGGCTAGCGGGAGGGACACCTATTACACAGATACGCAGTATTTT CSVEASGRDTYYTDTQYF
TRBJ2-7 NA TRBV7-2 medium-sized TGTGCCAGCAGCATCTATGCGGGACAGTGGGACTACGAGCAGTACTTC CASSIYAGQWDYEQYF
TRBJ2-3 TRBD2 TRBV9 NA TGTGCCAGCAGCCTCGGAGGACTAGCGACATCTTCGCAGTATTTT CASSLGGLATSSQYF